This T cell receptor (beta chain) was captured in a study of blood T cell repertoires in COVID-19. The repertoire was sequenced with immunoSEQ multiplex PCR; TCRdb's copy has only in-frame clones and lacks some. This table has more than 200,000 clones, about 81% appearing once. The CDR3 consists of 16 residues. The V and J ends lost 5 bases and 0 bases respectively, with 14 bases between them. Germline V CDR1 and CDR2: DFQATT, SNEGSKA (reference sequence). The receptor's source is a woman older than 75 with COVID-19, enrolled during active disease. Sequencing was carried out using peripheral blood. The rearrangement links TRBV20-1 to TRBJ1-6; D is perhaps TRBD1 (6 bases). The CDR3 DNA sequence: TGCAGTGCTCGTGGGGTGACAGGCTCCTATAATTCACCCCTCCACTTT. Protein sequence: CSARGVTGSYNSPLHF.